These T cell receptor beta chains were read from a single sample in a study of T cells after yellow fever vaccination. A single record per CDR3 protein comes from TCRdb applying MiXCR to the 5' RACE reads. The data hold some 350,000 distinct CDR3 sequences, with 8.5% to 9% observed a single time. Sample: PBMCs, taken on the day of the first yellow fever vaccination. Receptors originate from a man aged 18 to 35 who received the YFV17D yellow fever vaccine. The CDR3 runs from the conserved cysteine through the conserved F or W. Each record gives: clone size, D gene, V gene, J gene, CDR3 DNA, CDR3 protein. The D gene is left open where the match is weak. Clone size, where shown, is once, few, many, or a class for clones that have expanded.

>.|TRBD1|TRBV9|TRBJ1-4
TGTGCCAGCAGCGGGCAGGGGGATGAAAAACTGTTTTTT
CASSGQGDEKLFF
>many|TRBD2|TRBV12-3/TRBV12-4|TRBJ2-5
TGTGCCAGCAGTCCAGGACTAGCGCAAGAGACCCAGTACTTC
CASSPGLAQETQYF
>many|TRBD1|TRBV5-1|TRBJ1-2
TGCGCCAGCAGCAGAGACAGGGGGCAGAACTATGGCTACACCTTC
CASSRDRGQNYGYTF
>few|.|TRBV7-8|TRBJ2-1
TGTGCCAGCAGCGTACAGCGGGTGGGCCGCATTGAGCAGTTCTTC
CASSVQRVGRIEQFF
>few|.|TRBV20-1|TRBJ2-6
TGCAGTGCTCGTGGGGAAGGGGCCAACGTCCTGACTTTC
CSARGEGANVLTF
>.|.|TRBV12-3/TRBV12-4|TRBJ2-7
TGTGCCAGCAGTATTTGGATGCCCTACGAGCAGTACTTC
CASSIWMPYEQYF
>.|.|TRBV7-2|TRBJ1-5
TGTGCCAGCAGCGCCCTCTGGGGCAATCAGCCCCAGCATTTT
CASSALWGNQPQHF
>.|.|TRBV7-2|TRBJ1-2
TGTGCCAGCAGCTTTCAGTATGGCTACACCTTC
CASSFQYGYTF
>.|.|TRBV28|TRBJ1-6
TGTGCCACCCTACCCGGGCAGTCTAATTCACCCCTCCACTTT
CATLPGQSNSPLHF
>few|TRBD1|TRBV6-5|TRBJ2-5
TGTGCCAGCAGTTACTCCCTCGGACAGGGCCTAGGGGAGACCCAGTACTTC
CASSYSLGQGLGETQYF
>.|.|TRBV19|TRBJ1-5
TGTGCCAGTAACGCCAGGGCGGGAGATCAGCCCCAGCATTTT
CASNARAGDQPQHF
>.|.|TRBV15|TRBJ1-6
TGTGCCACCAGCAGTGGCGGCCCTAATTCACCCCTCCACTTT
CATSSGGPNSPLHF
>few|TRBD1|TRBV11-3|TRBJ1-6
TGTGCCAGCAGCTCACAGGAACAGGGGCCCTATTATGATTCACCCCTCCACTTT
CASSSQEQGPYYDSPLHF
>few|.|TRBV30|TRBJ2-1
TGTGCCTGGAGGGCAGCCGTTTCGGGACCCCCTGCGTTCTTC
CAWRAAVSGPPAFF
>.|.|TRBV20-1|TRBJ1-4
TGCTGTGCTAGAGGGTCAGGAAGGGGCGAAAAACTGTTTTTT
CCARGSGRGEKLFF
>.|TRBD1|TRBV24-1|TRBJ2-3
TGTGCCACCAGTGGCAGGACAGGGATCGGGGCCCGCACAGATACGCAGTATTTT
CATSGRTGIGARTDTQYF
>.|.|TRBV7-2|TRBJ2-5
TGTGCCAGCAGCGTTTCTCCAGCGCAAGAGACCCAGTACTTC
CASSVSPAQETQYF
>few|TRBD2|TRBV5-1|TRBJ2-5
TGCGCCAGCAGCTTGGCCGTGGCTAGCGGGCAAGAGACCCAGTACTTC
CASSLAVASGQETQYF
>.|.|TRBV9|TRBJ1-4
TGTGCCAGCAGCGCGGCAGGGGCTAATGGAAAACTGTTTTTT
CASSAAGANGKLFF
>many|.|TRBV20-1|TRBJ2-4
TGCAGTGCTAGCATCCAACGGAATAAAAACATTCAGTACTTC
CSASIQRNKNIQYF
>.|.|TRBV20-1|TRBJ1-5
TGCAGTGCTGGACCGCTCTGGGACAATCAGCCCCAGCATTTT
CSAGPLWDNQPQHF
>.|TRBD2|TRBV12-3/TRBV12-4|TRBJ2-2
TGTGCCAGCAGTCTAGCGGGGGGGCCGGGAACCGGGGAGCTGTTTTTT
CASSLAGGPGTGELFF
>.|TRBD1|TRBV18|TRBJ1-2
TGTGCCAGCTCACACGGGACAGGGATTCATAGCAGCTATGGCTACACCTTC
CASSHGTGIHSSYGYTF
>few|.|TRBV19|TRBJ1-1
TGTGCCAGTAGAGTCGGCGGGTCTGGGAACACTGAAGCTTTCTTT
CASRVGGSGNTEAFF
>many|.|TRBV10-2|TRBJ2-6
TGCGCCAGCAGAGGGTCTGGGGCCAACGTCCTGCCTTTC
CASRGSGANVLPF
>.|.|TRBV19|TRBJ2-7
TGTGCCAGTAGTCCCCACCCCAGGGCAGCGCCTCGCGAGCAGTACTTC
CASSPHPRAAPREQYF
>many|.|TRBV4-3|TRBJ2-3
TGCGCCAGCAGCCAAGATAGCCTAGATACGCAGTATTTT
CASSQDSLDTQYF
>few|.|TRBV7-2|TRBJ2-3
TGTGCCAGCAGCTTATCGGGGGGCCCTTATCTGGATACGCAGTATTTT
CASSLSGGPYLDTQYF
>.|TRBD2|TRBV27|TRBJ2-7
TGTGCCAGCAGATCCACCCTGCGGGGGGACGAGCAGTACTTC
CASRSTLRGDEQYF